Below are 17 T cell receptor beta chains sequenced from a single sample in a study of T-cell reconstitution after alpha-beta-depleted transplantation in children. Molecular barcoding with unique molecular identifiers was used for the TCRbeta library. MiXCR, run by TCRdb on the PCR reads, gives a single entry per CDR3 protein. The data hold about 440,000 distinct CDR3 sequences, with approximately 41% observed a single time. The sequenced sample was PBMCs, obtained before TCRalphabeta/CD19-depleted stem cell transplant. Receptors originate from a girl aged 2-10 years with aplastic anemia, due to receive a stem cell transplant.

In its sample, this clonotype was seen once. Its ends do not fully match the called genes, so a read error is possible. The chain uses TRBV6-1 and TRBJ2-1, with 14 bases identical to TRBD2. The germline CDR1 and CDR2 sequences are MNHNS and SASEGT. The CDR3 spans 15 residues. The CDR3 bases are TGTGCCAGCAGTGGCGGAGGGACTAGCGGGAGACTTCACCTCTTC. Residues: CASSGGGTSGRLHLF.

This clonotype was observed a few times. This chain joins TRBV7-6 and TRBJ2-5; 7 nucleotides line up with TRBD1. The germline gives CDR1 SGHVS, CDR2 FNYEAQ. This CDR3 contains 15 residues. Trimming at V came to 6 bases and at J to 4 bases, leaving 11 bases not matched to a gene. CDR3 bases: TGTGCCAGCAGTCTATCGACAGGGTGGGGAGAGACCCAGTACTTC. Protein: CASSLSTGWGETQYF. The full variable domain, in which reference TRBV7-6 and TRBJ2-5 provide the parts outside the CDR3, is GAGVSQSPRYKVTKRGQDVALRCDPISGHVSLYWYRQALGQGPEFLTYFNYEAQQDKSGLPNDRFSAERPEGSISTLTIQRTEQRDSAMYRCASSLSTGWGETQYFGPGTRLLVL.

For the CDR3, the DNA is TGTGCCAGCAGTCCGGGACTAGCGGGTTTTTACAATGAGCAGTTCTTC. Its protein product is CASSPGLAGFYNEQFF. V and J are TRBV12-3 or TRBV12-4 and TRBJ2-1; TRBD2 matches at 12 bases. This CDR3 region has 16 residues. V trimming: 5 bases; J trimming: 4 bases; junction bases outside the gene matches: 6.

This clonotype occurred many times. This chain uses TRBV7-9 with TRBJ2-1, with 7 bases aligning to TRBD2. J was trimmed by 0 bases and V by 5 bases; bases with no gene match: 10. Germline loops: CDR1 SEHNR, CDR2 FQNEAQ (reference sequence). This CDR3 region has 17 residues. The CDR3 bases are TGTGCCAGCAGCCCTAGTACGCGGGAGAGCTCCTACAATGAGCAGTTCTTC. Translated: CASSPSTRESSYNEQFF.

This clonotype occurred many times. J is TRBJ2-1 and V is TRBV12-3 or TRBV12-4, with D unresolved. The CDR3 has 12 residues. V was trimmed by 3 bases and J by 7 bases, leaving 7 bases between them. The chain's CDR3 is CASSFGGNEQFF. Written as DNA, the CDR3 is TGTGCCAGCAGTTTCGGCGGAAATGAGCAGTTCTTC.

The V call is TRBV15, the J call TRBJ2-1, with 8 bases lining up with TRBD1. The J segment lost 7 bases and the V segment lost 1 base, leaving 9 bases of the junction unmatched. The CDR3 consists of 16 residues. The germline gives CDR1 LNHNV, CDR2 YYDKDF (reference sequence). CDR3 DNA: TGTGCCACCAGCAGAGCTCCCCAGGGGGCGGTTAATGAGCAGTTCTTC. Translation: CATSRAPQGAVNEQFF.

This clonotype was counted many times. The rearrangement uses TRBV5-5 and TRBJ2-1; TRBD2 matches at 8 bases. Germline CDR1 is SGHKS and CDR2 is YYEKEE (reference sequence). V was pared by 1 base and J by 4 bases, with 4 bases of the junction left unmatched. The CDR3 has 15 residues. CDR3 nucleotide sequence: TGTGCCAGCAGCTTGCCTAGCGGGCCTTACAATGAGCAGTTCTTC. This codes for CASSLPSGPYNEQFF.

This clonotype was found once. The gene calls are TRBV20-1 and TRBJ2-1; 8 nucleotides agree with TRBD2. Per germline, CDR1 DFQATT and CDR2 SNEGSKA (reference sequence). The junction had 10 bases not matched to a gene; V was cut back by 4 bases and J by 8 bases. The CDR3 length is 14 residues. As DNA, the CDR3 is TGCAGTGCTAAAGGACTAGCCTTCTTGGATGAGCAGTTCTTC. It translates to CSAKGLAFLDEQFF.

Ten or more counts support this clonotype. The genes are TRBV7-2 and TRBJ1-2; D is unresolved. In germline, CDR1 is SGHTA, CDR2 FQGNSA. V was pared by 3 bases and J by 3 bases, with 5 bases between. This CDR3 has 12 residues. The CDR3 sequence: CASSFTDYGYTF. The CDR3 nucleotides are TGTGCCAGCAGCTTTACTGACTATGGCTACACCTTC.

CDR3: CASSSPPDIQNIQYF. Here the CDR3 DNA reads TGTGCCAGCAGTTCGCCTCCTGACATCCAAAACATTCAGTACTTC. The chain couples TRBV27 to TRBJ2-4; unclear D gene. Germline V lookup: CDR1 MNHEY, CDR2 SMNVEV (reference sequence). Trimming took 4 bases from V and 5 from J, leaving 15 bases between them. The CDR3 has 15 residues.

A remark on this clonotype: The junction shows a germline mismatch at one end, possibly a read error. The chain has TRBV20-1 and TRBJ2-6, with D possibly matching TRBD2 (6 bases). Germline CDR1 and CDR2: DFQATT and SNEGSKA (reference sequence). This CDR3 comprises 14 residues. The CDR3 protein is CTASGGAGANVLTF. The CDR3 DNA is TGCACTGCTAGTGGAGGGGCTGGGGCCAACGTCCTGACTTTC.

This chain joins TRBV20-1 and TRBJ1-4, with 7 bases lining up with TRBD1. Unmatched junction bases numbered 9, after V lost 2 bases and J lost 0 bases. The CDR3 is 17 residues long. Germline V gives CDR1 DFQATT, CDR2 SNEGSKA (reference sequence). CDR3 coding DNA: TGCAGTGCTAGATTGCCGACAGGGTTTTCAACTAATGAAAAACTGTTTTTT. Its protein product is CSARLPTGFSTNEKLFF.

The rearrangement uses TRBV7-6 and TRBJ2-7; a possible D gene is TRBD1 (5 bases). Germline V gene sequence: CDR1 SGHVS, CDR2 FNYEAQ. V was clipped by 0 bases and J by 7 bases, with 13 bases between them. The CDR3 is 14 residues long. The CDR3 protein is CASSLAVGLEEQYF. Here the CDR3 DNA reads TGTGCCAGCAGCTTAGCGGTGGGGCTGGAGGAGCAGTACTTC.

The rearrangement uses TRBV20-1 and TRBJ2-7; TRBD1 might be the D (6 bases). The CDR3 runs 12 residues. V gave up 0 bases and J gave up 3 bases, with 6 bases separating them. Germline V gives CDR1 DFQATT, CDR2 SNEGSKA (reference sequence). The CDR3 DNA is TGCAGTGCTAGAGAACAGGGCTACGAGCAGTACTTC. Amino acid sequence: CSAREQGYEQYF.

This chain joins TRBV11-1 and TRBJ2-7, with D unclear. V lost 5 bases to trimming and J lost 5 bases, with 13 bases between them. CDR1 is SGHAT, CDR2 FQDESV, per germline (reference sequence). This CDR3 region has 13 residues. The CDR3 spells CASSKRFWDEQYF. Here the CDR3 DNA reads TGTGCCAGCAGCAAGAGGTTTTGGGACGAGCAGTACTTC.

The J gene is TRBJ1-5, the V gene TRBV20-1, with TRBD1 as a possible D gene (6 bases). There are 14 residues in the CDR3. Germline V lookup: CDR1 DFQATT, CDR2 SNEGSKA (reference sequence). V was pared by 2 bases and J by 1 base, with 9 bases between. CDR3 in amino acids: CSARTGQSNQPQHF. CDR3 DNA sequence: TGCAGTGCTAGAACAGGGCAGAGCAATCAGCCCCAGCATTTT.

A remark on this clonotype: This may stem from a read error, because a much larger clone lies one nucleotide away. This chain joins TRBV7-9 and TRBJ2-3, with D uncertain. V was clipped by 4 bases and J by 3 bases, with 8 bases between them. The CDR3 is made up of 13 amino acids. Germline-derived CDR1 and CDR2 are SEHNR and FQNEAQ (reference sequence). The CDR3 sequence is CASSSAVTDTQYF. CDR3 sequence (DNA): TGTGCCAGCAGCTCCGCAGTGACAGATACGCAGTATTTT.